What follows are 23 T cell receptor beta chains derived from one specimen sequenced in a study of T cell responses to AZD1222 COVID-19 vaccine. Clones were sequenced by immunoSEQ multiplex PCR, and TCRdb holds only the in-frame ones, with some missing. The table shows about 200,000 clones, with over 85% occurring only once. Sample: peripheral blood, taken 28 days after the second dose of the MenACWY control vaccine. These receptors were collected from an adult who received the MenACWY meningococcal vaccine as a control.

The chain joins TRBV3-1 (or the pseudogene TRBV3-2) to TRBJ2-3; no firm D call. Germline lookup yields CDR1 LGHDT and CDR2 YNNKEL (reference sequence). Trimming left V 0 bases short and J 1 base short, with 5 bases between. The CDR3 has 14 residues. The CDR3 spells CASSQDRRTDTQYF. In DNA form, the CDR3 reads TGTGCCAGCAGCCAAGACAGGCGCACAGATACGCAGTATTTT.

The CDR3 reads CATSEGGGSNTGELFF. DNA for the CDR3: TGTGCCACCAGTGAAGGGGGCGGTTCGAACACCGGGGAGCTGTTTTTT. J is TRBJ2-2 and V is TRBV24-1; 7 nucleotides agree with TRBD1. V dropped 4 bases and J dropped 0; count of bases not matched to a gene: 4. Germline-derived CDR1 and CDR2 are KGHDR and SFDVKD. The CDR3 has 16 amino acids.

CDR3 DNA sequence: TGCGCCAGCAGCCAGGCTAAAGGACTAGCGGGAATAGTCGGCGGGGAGCTGTTTTTT. Translating gives CASSQAKGLAGIVGGELFF. This chain links TRBV4-1 with TRBJ2-2, with 12 bases identical to TRBD2. Germline trimming cut 3 bases from V and 7 bases from J; bases unmatched to any gene: 15. The CDR3 has 19 residues. Germline values: CDR1 MGHRA, CDR2 YSYEKL.

This chain links TRBV5-1 with TRBJ2-3, with 10 bases lining up with TRBD2. Germline V gene sequence: CDR1 SGHRS, CDR2 YFSETQ. This CDR3 comprises 16 residues. V lost 4 bases, J lost 2 bases, and 7 bases stayed unmatched. The CDR3 here is CASSHRTSGATDTQYF. The CDR3 DNA follows: TGCGCCAGCAGCCACAGGACTAGCGGAGCCACAGATACGCAGTATTTT. Combining the CDR3 with reference TRBV5-1 and TRBJ2-3 gives the whole variable domain KAGVTQTPRYLIKTRGQQVTLSCSPISGHRSVSWYQQTPGQGLQFLFEYFSETQRNKGNFPGRFSGRQFSNSRSEMNVSTLELGDSALYLCASSHRTSGATDTQYFGPGTRLTVL.

The chain carries TRBV28 and TRBJ2-7; 9 bases match TRBD2. Germline values: CDR1 MDHEN, CDR2 SYDVKM. The CDR3 runs 17 residues. V lost 2 bases, J lost 7 bases, and 15 bases stayed unmatched. CDR3 sequence (DNA): TGTGCCAGCAGTTTAGGCCTAACGGCGGGAGGGCCGAGAGAGCAGTACTTC. This gives the protein CASSLGLTAGGPREQYF.

A single count supports this clone. The chain couples TRBV6-2 or TRBV6-3 to TRBJ1-4, with TRBD1 as a possible D gene (5 bases). The germline gives CDR1 MNHEY, CDR2 SVGEGT. CDR3 length: 15 residues. Trimming took 5 bases from V and 6 from J, leaving 16 bases between them. The CDR3 DNA follows: TGTGCCAGCAGTCATTCGGACACATGGGATGAAAAACTGTTTTTT. Its protein is CASSHSDTWDEKLFF.

This sequence joins TRBV20-1 and TRBJ2-7; 11 nucleotides line up with TRBD1. Germline CDR1 DFQATT, CDR2 SNEGSKA (reference sequence). The CDR3 totals 17 residues. Trimming cost V 3 bases and J 0 bases; bases outside gene matches: 10. The chain's CDR3 is CSASKDRGQPISYEQYF. In DNA, the CDR3 is TGCAGTGCTAGTAAGGACAGGGGGCAACCCATCTCCTACGAGCAGTACTTC.

V and J are TRBV28 and TRBJ2-3; weak D call: TRBD2 (6 bases). Looked up from germline, CDR1 is MDHEN and CDR2 is SYDVKM. The CDR3 spans 16 residues. The V end was cut by 4 bases, the J end by 2 bases, with 16 bases between. The DNA of the CDR3 is TGTGCCAGCAGTTGGGGTGGTAGCGGAGTCACAGATACGCAGTATTTT. This sequence encodes CASSWGGSGVTDTQYF.

The rearrangement joins TRBV7-9 to TRBJ2-7; unclear D gene. V was shortened by 5 bases and J by 2 bases, with 10 bases between the two germline ends. The germline gives CDR1 SEHNR, CDR2 FQNEAQ (reference sequence). CDR3 length: 13 residues. This CDR3 is CASSPDTTYEQYF. The DNA for the CDR3 is TGTGCCAGCAGCCCAGACACAACCTACGAGCAGTACTTC.

This sequence joins TRBV5-1 and TRBJ2-3; 9 bases align to TRBD2. CDR3 length: 16 amino acids. Trimming cost V 0 bases and J 0 bases; bases outside gene matches: 2. Germline CDR1 and CDR2: SGHRS and YFSETQ. In DNA form, the CDR3 reads TGCGCCAGCAGCTTGGGACTAGCGGCTAGCACAGATACGCAGTATTTT. It encodes CASSLGLAASTDTQYF.

The chain combines TRBV29-1 with TRBJ2-7, with 10 bases fitting TRBD1. The CDR3 is made up of 15 amino acids. With 3 bases clipped from V and 5 bases from J, the junction kept 10 bases outside the gene matches. In germline, CDR1 is SQVTM, CDR2 ANQGSEA. CDR3 nucleotides: TGCAGCGTTGAGGTGGGACAGGGGATTTCCCACGAGCAGTACTTC. Translation: CSVEVGQGISHEQYF.

J is TRBJ2-1 and V is TRBV6-5; either TRBD1 or TRBD2 may supply D (6 bases each). The CDR3 has 14 amino acids. Germline V gene lookup returns CDR1 MNHEY and CDR2 SVGAGI. Trimming took off 6 bases at V and 8 bases at J, with 17 bases between the two ends. The CDR3 coding sequence is TGTGCCAGCAGGGTCGGACCAGGGGAGGATGAGCAGTTCTTC. Protein sequence: CASRVGPGEDEQFF.

The rearrangement joins TRBV20-1 to TRBJ2-3; D tentatively reads TRBD1 or TRBD2 (5 bases each). This CDR3 has 16 residues. CDR1 and CDR2 (germline): DFQATT, SNEGSKA (reference sequence). V lost 3 bases to trimming and J lost 1 base, with 17 bases between them. The CDR3 loop reads CSASGTLDIGTDTQYF. The CDR3 DNA follows: TGCAGTGCTAGTGGGACCCTCGATATCGGCACAGATACGCAGTATTTT.

This chain joins TRBV15 and TRBJ1-1, with unresolved D. Trimming stripped 0 bases from V and 4 bases from J, with 9 bases between. The CDR3 runs 14 residues. The germline CDR1 and CDR2 sequences are LNHNV and YYDKDF (reference sequence). CDR3 coding DNA: TGTGCCACCAGCAGAGAAGTTTCGGCCACTGAAGCTTTCTTT. Amino acid sequence: CATSREVSATEAFF.

V is TRBV10-2 and J is TRBJ1-1; the D is unclear. V gave up 5 bases and J gave up 7 bases, with 17 bases separating them. Germline CDR1 and CDR2: WSHSY and SAAADI. The CDR3 runs 14 residues. The CDR3 DNA sequence: TGCGCCAGCAGTACCGACTTAGGGCACGTTGAAGCTTTCTTT. Translated: CASSTDLGHVEAFF.

V is TRBV24-1 and J is TRBJ1-2, with TRBD1 matching 7 bases. V lost 4 bases to trimming and J lost 0 bases; unmatched junction nucleotides: 4. Germline lookup yields CDR1 KGHDR and CDR2 SFDVKD. This CDR3 is 15 amino acids long. CDR3 bases: TGTGCCACCAGTGAAACCGGGACAGCTAACTATGGCTACACCTTC. Translated, it gives CATSETGTANYGYTF.

The chain has TRBV28 and TRBJ1-5; no clear D. Germline loops: CDR1 MDHEN, CDR2 SYDVKM. This CDR3 is 12 amino acids long. Trimming removed 6 bases at V and 6 bases at J, with 9 bases between. The CDR3 sequence: CASSLQPQPQHF. The CDR3, as DNA: TGTGCCAGCAGCCTACAGCCTCAGCCCCAGCATTTT.

The chain carries TRBV7-2 and TRBJ1-1, with a tentative D call TRBD1 (5 bases). Trimming left V 1 base short and J 0 bases short, with 15 bases between. The CDR3 is 17 residues long. Per the germline V gene, CDR1 is SGHTA and CDR2 is FQGNSA. Written as DNA, the CDR3 is TGTGCCAGCAGCTTAGTAAGTGGGGGGTTATTGAACACTGAAGCTTTCTTT. As protein: CASSLVSGGLLNTEAFF.

A few counts support this clone. The chain employs TRBV27 and TRBJ2-3; D is unclear. The CDR3 sequence is 15 residues long. Germline CDR1 is MNHEY and CDR2 is SMNVEV (reference sequence). V was clipped by 5 bases and J by 0 bases, with 12 bases between them. DNA for the CDR3: TGTGCCAGCAGTCTTCAGGATCCTAGCACAGATACGCAGTATTTT. As protein: CASSLQDPSTDTQYF.

Only a few counts were recorded for this clone. The chain employs TRBV4-1 and TRBJ2-7; no clear D. The length of the CDR3 is 14 residues. The germline V gene encodes CDR1 MGHRA and CDR2 YSYEKL. Deletions cut 0 bases from V and 1 base from J, with 7 bases between. The CDR3, as DNA: TGCGCCAGCAGCCAAGACCCCGGGTCCTACGAGCAGTACTTC. Amino acids: CASSQDPGSYEQYF.

This chain joins TRBV7-2 and TRBJ1-4; 8 bases match TRBD1. This CDR3 region has 18 residues. Germline values: CDR1 SGHTA, CDR2 FQGNSA. V lost 5 bases, J lost 7 bases, and 18 bases stayed unmatched. The CDR3 region is CASSISLAAGGAGEKLFF. The CDR3 region has the DNA TGTGCCAGCAGCATATCACTTGCGGCAGGGGGCGCGGGTGAAAAACTGTTTTTT. Looking up the rest from reference TRBV7-2 and TRBJ1-4 gives the full variable domain: GAGVSQSPSNKVTEKGKDVELRCDPISGHTALYWYRQSLGQGLEFLIYFQGNSAPDKSGLPSDRFSAERTGGSVSTLTIQRTQQEDSAVYLCASSISLAAGGAGEKLFFGSGTQLSVL.

The chain combines TRBV30 with TRBJ2-1, with 13 bases lining up with TRBD2. V gave up 8 bases and J gave up 3 bases; unmatched junction bases: 4. In germline, CDR1 is GTSNPN, CDR2 SVGIG (reference sequence). CDR3 length: 14 residues. This chain's CDR3 is CAGGLAGLYNEQFF. The CDR3, as DNA: TGTGCCGGGGGACTAGCGGGGCTCTACAATGAGCAGTTCTTC.

The rearrangement links TRBV11-1 to TRBJ1-2, with D unclear. Trimming left V 2 bases short and J 3 bases short, with 10 bases between. Looked up from germline, CDR1 is SGHAT and CDR2 is FQDESV (reference sequence). The CDR3 extends over 14 amino acids. CDR3 sequence: CASSLTDNYYGYTF. The DNA of the CDR3 is TGTGCCAGCAGCTTAACCGATAACTACTATGGCTACACCTTC.